This record concerns one T cell receptor (beta chain) sequence. Its specificity is unknown. A split of CD4+ cells into CD45RA+ naive and CD45RA-negative memory subsets was performed. Only in-frame clones appear in the TCRdb table, and some are missing; sequencing was by immunoSEQ multiplex PCR. Of 2 million to 3 million clones detected, roughly 93% appear once; the ten largest clones hold approximately 0.36%. The data belong to a study of shared clonotypes between healthy human individuals. Study summary: Donors had three CD4 naive, three CD4 memory, two CD8 naive and one CD8 memory plate apiece. Findings and caveats of the study: Rarefaction curves obtained for sorted subsets showed sequencing incomplete despite large depth. Compared with clonotypes that all four donors shared, non-shared clonotypes had lower generation probabilities.

The V end lost 5 bases, the J end lost 4 bases, and 17 bases lay between the germline ends. This CDR3 has 15 amino acids. From germline, CDR1 is SGHVS and CDR2 FNYEAQ. The V gene is TRBV7-6, the J gene TRBJ1-1; D perhaps matches TRBD1 (5 bases). The sequence derives from a man aged 18 to 29 in good health. Some clones in this sample may be carry-over from other donors' samples. The sample consisted of naive CD4+ T cells from PBMCs. The subset was: CD45RA+ positively selected. The CDR3 here is CASSPGRGKGTEAFF. The CDR3 DNA reads TGTGCCAGCAGCCCTGGGCGGGGGAAAGGCACTGAAGCTTTCTTT.